At least ten counts were recorded for the clone carrying this T cell receptor beta chain. The data are from a study of molecular identifiers for immune sequencing clone quantification. Turning to the study itself: Replicate experiments took RNA from around 18,000 or 91,000 naive CD8 cells, divided it five ways and sequenced four.

Germline lookup yields CDR1 SGHTA and CDR2 FQGNSA. This CDR3 contains 13 residues. V lost 3 bases, J lost 4 bases, and 10 bases lay in between. Using a CD8+CD4-CCR7+CD45RA+ phenotype, naive CD8 T cells were sorted. It was with previously described methods and listed TCR primers that bulk TCR libraries were made. TCRdb called the PCR reads again in MiXCR, with one record for every CDR3 protein. Of 50,000 to 70,000 distinct CDR3 sequences listed, approximately 17% were seen once; the top ten hold about 1.6%. The chain is built from TRBV7-2 and TRBJ2-7; tentative D call: TRBD1 (5 bases). The TCR comes from a human donor in good health. Some libraries in this study had Jurkat cell RNA spiked in. Sequenced: naive CD8+ T cells from blood, with Jurkat cell RNA spiked in. As to subset: FACS-sorted CD8+CD4-CCR7+CD45RA+ naive T cells. CDR3 protein: CASSFKSGYEQYF. The CDR3 nucleotides are TGTGCCAGCAGCTTTAAATCAGGGTACGAGCAGTACTTC.